Listed below are T cell receptor beta chains from one sample, sequenced in a study of CXCR3-negative and CXCR3-positive naive CD8 T cells. After re-calling the 5' RACE reads, TCRdb lists one entry per CDR3 protein, DNA absent. Listed are about 120,000 distinct CDR3 sequences; around 0.38% falls within the top ten. The sequenced sample consisted of naive CXCR3+ CD8+ T cells from blood. The receptors shown here come from a human donor in good health. Some clones in this sample may be carry-over from other donors' samples. Each CDR3 is given with its conserved first and last residue.

TRBJ2-7	TRBV20-1	CSAQGGWGGAYEQYF
TRBJ1-6	TRBV11-2	CASSLSLQQGLNSPLHF
TRBJ1-1	TRBV5-4	CASSLFLANTEAFF
TRBJ2-1	TRBV10-3	CAISESKLAGGPLDNEQFF
TRBJ2-2	TRBV4-1	CASSWTGSTGELFF
TRBJ2-7	TRBV7-8	CASSLGYRDSYEQYF
TRBJ2-3	TRBV5-5	CASSLERTSTDTQYF
TRBJ2-7	TRBV7-9	CASSLGPRTYEQYF
TRBJ2-1	TRBV4-1	CASSQEFRDYNEQFF
TRBJ2-1	TRBV6-5	CASSYSEAAQHNEQFF
TRBJ2-7	TRBV29-1	CSARQGSEQYF
TRBJ2-7	TRBV27	CASSFGSNYEQYF
TRBJ2-5	TRBV15	CATVGQGAVETQYF
TRBJ2-2	TRBV28	CASSPGQTNTGELFF
TRBJ2-5	TRBV25-1	CASSGRLAGTETQYF
TRBJ2-7	TRBV28	CASSLSLDRGNEQYF
TRBJ2-2	TRBV14	CASSRGLAGSIANTGELFF
TRBJ2-2	TRBV4-1	CASSHPGGTGGYGAGELFF
TRBJ2-6	TRBV7-8	CASSLNRIATSGANVLTF
TRBJ2-5	TRBV7-9	CASSYSGLETQYF
TRBJ2-1	TRBV14	CASSQPGQGYNEQFF
TRBJ2-1	TRBV12-3/TRBV12-4	CASSSGGNEQFF
TRBJ1-5	TRBV9	CASSEQGVSNQPQHF
TRBJ1-1	TRBV14	CASSQVSVAGRAFF
TRBJ2-7	TRBV5-5	CASSLAQGAYEQYF
TRBJ1-5	TRBV7-9	CASSLGQGLQPQHF
TRBJ2-1	TRBV7-9	CASSFGATYNEQFF
TRBJ1-1	TRBV6-4	CASSDEGHPGKAFF
TRBJ2-1	TRBV5-4	CASSLGSASSYNEQFF
TRBJ2-1	TRBV4-2	CASSRRLAGGSPNEQFF
TRBJ1-1	TRBV7-9	CASSSGQGLNTEAFF
TRBJ2-1	TRBV23-1	CASSLWTGIFSSSYNEQFF
TRBJ2-7	TRBV7-9	CASSSVTKPYEQYF
TRBJ2-5	TRBV9	CASSVLPRQGETQYF
TRBJ2-5	TRBV28	CASSLEGVGLAEQETQYF
TRBJ1-2	TRBV4-3	CASSQETSGTYGYTF
TRBJ1-1	TRBV29-1	CSVDRGNEAFF
TRBJ2-7	TRBV5-4	CASSFGSGGYEQYF
TRBJ2-3	TRBV23-1	CASQINGSFCTDTQYF
TRBJ2-5	TRBV14	CASSKEGNSQETQYF
TRBJ2-7	TRBV7-2	CASSLEEIYEQYF
TRBJ2-1	TRBV12-3/TRBV12-4	CASTERRLVNEQFF
TRBJ2-7	TRBV5-1	CASRPRGSGLYEQYF
TRBJ2-7	TRBV29-1	CSVEDGTQGEQYF
TRBJ2-5	TRBV24-1	CATSDAGGSGRQETQYF